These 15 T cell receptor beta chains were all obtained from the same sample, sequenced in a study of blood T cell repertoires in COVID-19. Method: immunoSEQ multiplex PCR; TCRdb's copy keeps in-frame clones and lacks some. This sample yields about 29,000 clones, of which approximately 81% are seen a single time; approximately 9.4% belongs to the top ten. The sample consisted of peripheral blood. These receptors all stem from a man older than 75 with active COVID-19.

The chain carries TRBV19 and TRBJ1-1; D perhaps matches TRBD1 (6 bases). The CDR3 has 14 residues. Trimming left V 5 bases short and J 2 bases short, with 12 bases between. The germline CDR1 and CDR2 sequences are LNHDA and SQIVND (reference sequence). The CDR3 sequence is CASSHGQRNTEAFF. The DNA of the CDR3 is TGTGCCAGTAGTCACGGACAGCGTAACACTGAAGCTTTCTTT.

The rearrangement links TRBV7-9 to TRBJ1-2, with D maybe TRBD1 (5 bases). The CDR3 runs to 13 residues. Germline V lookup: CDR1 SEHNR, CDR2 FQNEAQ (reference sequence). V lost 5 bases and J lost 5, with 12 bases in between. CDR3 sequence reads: CASSIGTLYGYTF. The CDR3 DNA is TGTGCCAGCAGCATCGGGACTTTGTATGGCTACACCTTC.

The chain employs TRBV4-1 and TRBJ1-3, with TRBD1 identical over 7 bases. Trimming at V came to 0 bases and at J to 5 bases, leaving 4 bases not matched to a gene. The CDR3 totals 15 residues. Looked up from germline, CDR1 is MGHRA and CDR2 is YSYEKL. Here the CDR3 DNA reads TGCGCCAGCAGCCAAGATACAGGGGCCAGAAACACCATATATTTT. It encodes CASSQDTGARNTIYF.

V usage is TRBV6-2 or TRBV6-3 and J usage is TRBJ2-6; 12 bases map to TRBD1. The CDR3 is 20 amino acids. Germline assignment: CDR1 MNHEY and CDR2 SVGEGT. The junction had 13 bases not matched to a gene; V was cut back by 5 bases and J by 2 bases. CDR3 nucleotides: TGTGCCAGCAGTCCATCTCATACCGGGACAGGGGGCGCTGGGGCCAACGTCCTGACTTTC. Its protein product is CASSPSHTGTGGAGANVLTF.

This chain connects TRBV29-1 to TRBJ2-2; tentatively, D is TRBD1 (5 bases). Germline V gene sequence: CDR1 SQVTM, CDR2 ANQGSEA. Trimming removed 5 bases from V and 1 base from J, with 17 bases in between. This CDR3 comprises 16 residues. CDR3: CSVLKVGLGNTGELFF. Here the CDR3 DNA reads TGCAGCGTTCTAAAAGTGGGGCTGGGGAACACCGGGGAGCTGTTTTTT.

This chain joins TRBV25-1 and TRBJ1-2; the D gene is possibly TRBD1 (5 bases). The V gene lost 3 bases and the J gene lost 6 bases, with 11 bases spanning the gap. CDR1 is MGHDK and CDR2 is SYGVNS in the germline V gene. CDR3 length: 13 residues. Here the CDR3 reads CASSDARVNGYTF. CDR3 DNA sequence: TGTGCCAGCAGTGACGCCAGGGTTAATGGCTACACCTTC.

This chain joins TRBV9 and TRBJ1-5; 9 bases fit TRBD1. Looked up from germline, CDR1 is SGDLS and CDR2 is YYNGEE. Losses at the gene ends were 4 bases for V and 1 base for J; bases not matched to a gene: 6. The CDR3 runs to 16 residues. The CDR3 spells CASSSGQGISNQPQHF. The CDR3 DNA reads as TGTGCCAGCAGCAGTGGACAGGGGATAAGCAATCAGCCCCAGCATTTT.

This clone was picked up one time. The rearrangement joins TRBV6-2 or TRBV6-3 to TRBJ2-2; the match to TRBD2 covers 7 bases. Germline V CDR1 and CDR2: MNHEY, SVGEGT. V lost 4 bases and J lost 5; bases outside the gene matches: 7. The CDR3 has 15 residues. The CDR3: CASSWGGGPTGELFF. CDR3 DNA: TGTGCCAGCAGTTGGGGCGGGGGACCGACCGGGGAGCTGTTTTTT.

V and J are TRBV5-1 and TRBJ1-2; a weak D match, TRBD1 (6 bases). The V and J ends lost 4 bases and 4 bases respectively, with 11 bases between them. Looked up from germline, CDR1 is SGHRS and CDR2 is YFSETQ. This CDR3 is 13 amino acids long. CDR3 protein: CASSLGTSYGYTF. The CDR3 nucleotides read TGCGCCAGCAGCCTCGGGACAAGCTATGGCTACACCTTC.

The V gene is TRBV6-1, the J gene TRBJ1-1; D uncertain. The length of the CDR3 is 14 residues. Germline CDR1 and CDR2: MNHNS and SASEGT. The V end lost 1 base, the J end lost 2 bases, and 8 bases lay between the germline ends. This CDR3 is CASSEGHRNTEAFF. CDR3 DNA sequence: TGTGCCAGCAGTGAAGGACACAGAAACACTGAAGCTTTCTTT.

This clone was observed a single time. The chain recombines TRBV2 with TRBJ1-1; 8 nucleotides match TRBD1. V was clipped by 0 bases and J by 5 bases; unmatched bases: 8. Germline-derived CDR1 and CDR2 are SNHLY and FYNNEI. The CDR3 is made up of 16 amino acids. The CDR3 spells CASSEALSGGRTEAFF. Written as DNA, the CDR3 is TGTGCCAGCAGTGAAGCTCTGTCAGGGGGCAGGACTGAAGCTTTCTTT.

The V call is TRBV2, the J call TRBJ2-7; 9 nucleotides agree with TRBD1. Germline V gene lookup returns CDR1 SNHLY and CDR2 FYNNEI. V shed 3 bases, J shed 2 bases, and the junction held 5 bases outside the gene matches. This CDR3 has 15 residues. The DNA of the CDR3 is TGTGCCAGCAGTGACCGGGACAGGGAGACCTACGAGCAGTACTTC. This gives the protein CASSDRDRETYEQYF.

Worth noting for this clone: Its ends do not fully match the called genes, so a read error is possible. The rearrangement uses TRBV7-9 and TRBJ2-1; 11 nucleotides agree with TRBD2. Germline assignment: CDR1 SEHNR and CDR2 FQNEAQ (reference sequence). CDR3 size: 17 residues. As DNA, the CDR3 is TGTGCCAGCAGCGCACCCTTAGCGGGGGGGCTGCACAAGGAGCAGTTCTTC. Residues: CASSAPLAGGLHKEQFF.

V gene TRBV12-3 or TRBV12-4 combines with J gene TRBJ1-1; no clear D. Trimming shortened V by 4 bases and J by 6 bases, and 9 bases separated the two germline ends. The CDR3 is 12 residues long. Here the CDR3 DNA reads TGTGCCAGCAGTTCGGACTGGGCTGAAGCTTTCTTT. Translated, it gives CASSSDWAEAFF.

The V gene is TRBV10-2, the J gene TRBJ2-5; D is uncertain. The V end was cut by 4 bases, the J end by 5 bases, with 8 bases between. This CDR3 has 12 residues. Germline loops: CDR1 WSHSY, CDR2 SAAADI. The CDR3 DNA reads TGCGCCAGCAGTGTCTACGAGGAGACCCAGTACTTC. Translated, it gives CASSVYEETQYF.